What follows are 6 T cell receptor beta chains derived from one specimen sequenced in a study of T-cell reconstitution after alpha-beta-depleted transplantation in children. It was with unique molecular identifiers that the TCRbeta library was prepared. MiXCR, run by TCRdb on the PCR reads, gives a single entry per CDR3 protein. The table lists 380,000 or so distinct CDR3 sequences, about an eighth of them singletons. Sequenced here: PBMCs, sampled from the stem cell graft. The receptors stem from a human donor who donated a stem cell graft to a child with Fanconi anemia.

The chain is built from TRBV4-2 and TRBJ1-5; perhaps TRBD1 as D (5 bases). This CDR3 has 16 amino acids. From germline, CDR1 is LGHNA and CDR2 YNFKEQ. V was clipped by 5 bases and J by 3 bases, with 17 bases between them. The CDR3 loop reads CASSEMGAGLNQPQHF. CDR3 DNA: TGTGCCAGCAGCGAGATGGGAGCAGGGCTCAATCAGCCCCAGCATTTT.

This chain uses TRBV6-1 with TRBJ1-2, with D perhaps TRBD1 (5 bases). Trimming removed 6 bases from V and 0 bases from J, with 11 bases in between. The CDR3 has 14 residues. The germline gives CDR1 MNHNS, CDR2 SASEGT. The CDR3 region is CASRGVGANYGYTF. The CDR3 DNA is TGTGCCAGCAGAGGGGTTGGAGCTAACTATGGCTACACCTTC.

This chain connects TRBV7-8 to TRBJ1-1; 8 bases are shared with TRBD1. The junction had 3 bases not matched to a gene; V was cut back by 1 base and J by 8 bases. Germline V gene sequence: CDR1 SGHVS, CDR2 FQNEAQ. The CDR3 runs to 13 residues. The CDR3 sequence is CASSLGDRWEAFF. The CDR3 nucleotides read TGTGCCAGCAGCTTAGGGGACAGGTGGGAAGCTTTCTTT.

The chain carries TRBV5-1 and TRBJ2-1, with 11 bases fitting TRBD1. V lost 3 bases, J lost 4 bases, and 6 bases stayed unmatched. The CDR3 sequence is 16 residues long. Germline values: CDR1 SGHRS, CDR2 YFSETQ. CDR3 residues: CASSSGQGDLYNEQFF. The CDR3 DNA follows: TGCGCCAGCAGCTCGGGACAGGGGGACCTTTACAATGAGCAGTTCTTC.

The CDR3 protein is CSASGYEQYF. The CDR3, as DNA: TGCAGTGCTAGCGGCTACGAGCAGTACTTC. The chain joins TRBV20-1 to TRBJ2-7, with no clear D. Germline V CDR1 and CDR2: DFQATT, SNEGSKA (reference sequence). This CDR3 is built from 10 residues. Trimming removed 3 bases at V and 3 bases at J, with 3 bases between.

This clonotype was observed a handful of times. The V call is TRBV7-2, the J call TRBJ2-3; D remains unclear. CDR1 is SGHTA and CDR2 is FQGNSA in the germline V gene. V was cut by 5 bases and J by 0 bases, with 12 bases left in between. CDR3 length: 15 residues. CDR3: CASSAQVTSTDTQYF. The CDR3 nucleotides read TGTGCCAGCAGCGCACAAGTTACTAGCACAGATACGCAGTATTTT.